This T cell receptor (beta chain) was retrieved from a study of T cells after posttransplantation cyclophosphamide. TCRdb's copy holds only in-frame clones and misses some; the assay was immunoSEQ multiplex PCR. The repertoire has about 10,000 clones, roughly four fifths of them found once; the top ten carry about 15%. Study outcomes and limitations: After PTCy, TRB diversity resembled that of CNI/methotrexate controls.

The V segment lost 5 bases and the J segment 7 bases; nucleotides outside the gene matches: 8. Germline V gene sequence: CDR1 KGHSH, CDR2 LQKENI. The CDR3 is made up of 14 amino acids. Cyclophosphamide on days +3 and +4 followed busulfan-fludarabine conditioning and a marrow graft. Concerning this clone itself: What it recognizes is unknown.

The clonotype comes from a female patient aged 40-50 years who received an allogeneic stem cell transplant from a related donor, was CMV-positive, and had no GVHD. The T cells may come from the graft donor. The rearrangement uses TRBV18 and TRBJ2-3; 8 bases agree with TRBD2. This specimen consisted of PBMCs, obtained roughly 1,900 days after a stem cell transplant with posttransplant cyclophosphamide. CDR3 nucleotide sequence: TGTGCCAGCTCATCGCGGGGGGCCTTATATACGCAGTATTTT. Amino acid sequence: CASSSRGALYTQYF.